This T cell receptor beta chain is from a study of identical twins. Findings and caveats of the study: Models underestimated out-of-frame TCR alpha sharing in monozygotic twins. Shared out-of-frame alpha sequences (those common to twins) showed excess low generation probability.

The CDR3 loop spans 18 amino acids. Losses at the gene ends were 10 bases for V and 6 bases for J; bases not matched to a gene: 20. Template switching, a step in the protocol, added a universal primer site, and cDNA carried unique molecular identifiers. TCRdb re-analysed the 5' RACE reads in MiXCR, keeping a single row per CDR3 protein. The sample carries some 630,000 distinct CDR3 sequences, less than 9% recorded once. A note on this clonotype: Its specificity is unknown.

Separately, the same data were catalogued under a study of yellow fever vaccine responses in identical twins.

This TCR derives from a woman younger than 30 in good health. The chain has TRBV12-3 or TRBV12-4 and TRBJ2-2; TRBD1 agrees at 10 bases. Sequenced sample: PBMCs. The CDR3 coding sequence is TGTGCCACCAGGCAATCGACAGGGGGCTTTTTACGCTCCGGGGAGCTGTTTTTT. Translated, it gives CATRQSTGGFLRSGELFF.